Below, 23 T cell receptor beta chains from the same sample are listed, as sequenced in a study of identical twins. TCRdb ran MiXCR on the 5' RACE reads and lists one entry per CDR3 protein. This sample has 1,800,000 or so distinct CDR3 sequences; around 33% occur once, and the top ten carry less than 0.35%. The sequenced material came from cord blood. All receptors derive from a newborn girl in good health.

This clonotype showed up just a few times. This chain joins TRBV20-1 and TRBJ2-7; 11 nucleotides match TRBD2. After removal of 6 bases from V and 2 bases from J, the junction contained 6 bases not matched to a gene. The length of the CDR3 is 14 residues. From germline, CDR1 is DFQATT and CDR2 SNEGSKA (reference sequence). This chain's CDR3 is CSAKPTSGAYEQYF. CDR3 sequence (DNA): TGCAGTGCCAAGCCGACTAGCGGGGCCTACGAGCAGTACTTC.

This chain uses TRBV20-1 with TRBJ2-7; 7 nucleotides match TRBD1. The CDR3 covers 15 residues. V lost 1 base and J lost 0; bases outside the gene matches: 6. Germline loops: CDR1 DFQATT, CDR2 SNEGSKA (reference sequence). CDR3 DNA sequence: TGCAGTGCTAGAGGGGGACAGTTAAGCTCCTACGAGCAGTACTTC. It yields the protein CSARGGQLSSYEQYF.

This clonotype was seen more than once but under ten times. The genes are TRBV6-6 and TRBJ2-5; D is possibly TRBD2 (5 bases). This CDR3 contains 17 residues. Germline V gives CDR1 MNHNY, CDR2 SVGAGI (reference sequence). Trimming removed 2 bases from V and 0 bases from J, with 16 bases in between. Here the CDR3 reads CASSYGESGAYQETQYF. CDR3 bases: TGTGCCAGCAGTTACGGTGAAAGCGGAGCGTACCAAGAGACCCAGTACTTC.

This clonotype was recorded only once. The gene calls are TRBV20-1 and TRBJ2-3; a possible D gene is TRBD2 (7 bases). CDR1 and CDR2 (germline): DFQATT, SNEGSKA (reference sequence). The CDR3 totals 14 residues. Trimming removed 5 bases from V and 2 bases from J, with 14 bases in between. The CDR3 sequence is CSAPIGGHTDTQYF. CDR3 coding DNA: TGCAGTGCTCCCATCGGGGGGCACACAGATACGCAGTATTTT.

Points on this clonotype: This may be a read error, as it is one base from a much larger clone. The chain joins TRBV10-3 to TRBJ1-2; a weak D match, TRBD1 (5 bases). Germline-derived CDR1 and CDR2 are ENHRY and SYGVKD. The germline V and J ends were trimmed by 4 bases and 4 bases, with 19 bases remaining between them. The CDR3 has 16 amino acids. CDR3 coding DNA: TGTGCCATCAGTGGGGGCAGGGCCACTATCACCTATGGCTACACCTTC. Its translation: CAISGGRATITYGYTF.

This clonotype was seen repeatedly, ten times or more. The chain couples TRBV6-2 or TRBV6-3 to TRBJ2-4; 8 bases line up with TRBD1. The V gene's germline CDR1 is MNHEY and CDR2 SVGEGT. Unmatched junction bases numbered 10, after V lost 6 bases and J lost 9 bases. The CDR3 runs 14 residues. CDR3 sequence reads: CASSQFGQGGIQYF. The CDR3 DNA is TGTGCCAGCAGCCAATTTGGACAGGGTGGCATTCAGTACTTC.

Turning to this clonotype: The junction does not match germline at one end; this may be a read error. This chain connects TRBV27 to TRBJ2-1; D gene ambiguous. This CDR3 has 17 residues. Germline loops: CDR1 MNHEY, CDR2 SMNVEV (reference sequence). Here the CDR3 DNA reads TGTGCCAGCAGTCCCCGAAGGACCCTCCAGACCTACAATAAGCAGTTCTTC. It specifies CASSPRRTLQTYNKQFF.

This clonotype has only a few counts. The rearrangement joins TRBV9 to TRBJ2-3, with 15 bases aligning to TRBD2. The CDR3 has 18 amino acids. J lost 8 bases, V lost 3 bases, and 13 bases had no gene match. The V gene's germline CDR1 is SGDLS and CDR2 YYNGEE. The CDR3 DNA follows: TGTGCCAGCAGCGGCGGACTAGCGGGAGGGCAACTTAAGGGTACGCAGTATTTT. Translation gives CASSGGLAGGQLKGTQYF.

This clonotype came up a few times. The chain joins TRBV10-3 to TRBJ1-2, with D tentatively TRBD1 (6 bases). The CDR3 is 15 amino acids. The V end lost 2 bases, the J end lost 4 bases, and 14 bases lay between the germline ends. From germline, CDR1 is ENHRY and CDR2 SYGVKD. CDR3 loop: CAISETPPGAYGYTF. CDR3 sequence (DNA): TGTGCCATCAGTGAGACCCCCCCAGGGGCCTATGGCTACACCTTC.

The sample holds a few counts of this clonotype. This sequence may be a read error, since a much larger clone differs from it by one base. The chain links TRBV5-1 to TRBJ2-7; 10 bases match TRBD1. Unmatched junction bases numbered 12, after V lost 5 bases and J lost 7 bases. The germline CDR1 and CDR2 sequences are SGHRS and YFSETQ. This CDR3 is 15 amino acids long. The CDR3 nucleotides read TGCGCCAGCAGTCCCGGGACAGGGGCCTACAATGAGCAGTACTTC. Its protein product is CASSPGTGAYNEQYF.

This clonotype was observed a handful of times. CDR3 DNA: TGTGCCAGCAGCTTCTGGAATACAGAGGACACCGGGGAGCTGTTTTTT. Translation: CASSFWNTEDTGELFF. The V gene is TRBV7-9, the J gene TRBJ2-2; D gene ambiguous. V lost 3 bases and J lost 3, with 14 bases in between. The CDR3 runs 16 residues. Germline loops: CDR1 SEHNR, CDR2 FQNEAQ (reference sequence). The whole variable domain, filled in from reference TRBV7-9 and TRBJ2-2, reads DTGVSQNPRHKITKRGQNVTFRCDPISEHNRLYWYRQTLGQGPEFLTYFQNEAQLEKSRLLSDRFSAERPKGSFSTLEIQRTEQGDSAMYLCASSFWNTEDTGELFFGEGSRLTVL.

Only one count was recorded for this clonotype. The chain joins TRBV20-1 to TRBJ2-2; D may be TRBD1 (5 bases). V lost 3 bases to trimming and J lost 4 bases, with 9 bases between them. The germline gives CDR1 DFQATT, CDR2 SNEGSKA (reference sequence). The length of the CDR3 is 13 residues. CDR3 in DNA: TGCAGTGCTAGTGAGACAGCCACCGGGGAGCTGTTTTTT. It is translated as CSASETATGELFF.

The rearrangement joins TRBV29-1 to TRBJ2-5; 11 bases map to TRBD2. J lost 7 bases, V lost 6 bases, and 16 bases had no gene match. The CDR3 is made up of 16 amino acids. CDR1 and CDR2 from the germline V gene are SQVTM and ANQGSEA. CDR3: CSVYPRLAGYSGTQYF. CDR3 DNA: TGCAGCGTCTACCCTAGACTAGCGGGATATTCAGGGACCCAGTACTTC.

This clonotype was observed at least ten times. This chain links TRBV9 with TRBJ2-5; perhaps TRBD1 as D (6 bases). The CDR3 is 12 residues long. The germline V gene encodes CDR1 SGDLS and CDR2 YYNGEE. Here the CDR3 reads CASRDNQETQYF. The CDR3 bases are TGTGCTAGTCGGGACAACCAAGAGACCCAGTACTTC.

The J gene is TRBJ2-5, the V gene TRBV6-6; TRBD2 matches 8 bases. Germline V gene lookup returns CDR1 MNHNY and CDR2 SVGAGI (reference sequence). Trimming removed 7 bases from V and 11 bases from J; junction bases left unmatched: 24. This CDR3 comprises 17 residues. CDR3: CASTLVQASGFRNEQYF. The CDR3 bases are TGTGCCAGCACTCTGGTCCAGGCTAGCGGGTTTCGGAATGAGCAGTACTTC.

The CDR3 nucleotides read TGTGCCAGCAGTTCGGGCACAGTCCGGAACATTCAGTACTTC. Protein product: CASSSGTVRNIQYF. The chain carries TRBV27 and TRBJ2-4; D unresolved. Germline values: CDR1 MNHEY, CDR2 SMNVEV (reference sequence). V shed 4 bases and J shed 7 bases, with 14 bases lying between them. The CDR3 is 14 residues long.

The genes are TRBV12-3 or TRBV12-4 and TRBJ2-3; 9 bases are a match to TRBD1. The V segment lost 8 bases and the J segment 1 base; nucleotides outside the gene matches: 4. This CDR3 is 14 amino acids long. CDR3 protein: CASCRTGGTDTQYF. Here the CDR3 DNA reads TGTGCCAGCTGCAGGACAGGGGGCACAGATACGCAGTATTTT.

The chain links TRBV28 to TRBJ2-3; 9 bases fit TRBD2. The length of the CDR3 is 20 residues. Germline loops: CDR1 MDHEN, CDR2 SYDVKM. V trimming: 1 base; J trimming: 5 bases; junction bases outside the gene matches: 19. CDR3 protein: CASSLYPWGREGRGEDTQYF. In DNA, the CDR3 is TGTGCCAGCAGTTTATACCCTTGGGGGCGGGAGGGCCGAGGAGAAGATACGCAGTATTTT.

The chain carries TRBV5-1 and TRBJ2-5; the match to TRBD1 covers 7 bases. CDR3 size: 13 residues. J lost 4 bases, V lost 5 bases, and 5 bases had no gene match. Germline CDR1 is SGHRS and CDR2 is YFSETQ. This chain's CDR3 is CASRTGPRETQYF. DNA of the CDR3: TGCGCCAGCAGGACAGGGCCAAGAGAGACCCAGTACTTC.

As regards this clonotype: Mismatch with germline at one junction end may stem from a read error. J is TRBJ1-3 and V is TRBV7-9, with 8 bases lining up with TRBD1. This CDR3 is built from 16 residues. Germline CDR1 SEHNR, CDR2 FQNEAQ (reference sequence). The CDR3 coding sequence is TGTGCCGGCAGCTTAGACAGGGGTCTGGCTGGAAACACCATATATTTT. Translating gives CAGSLDRGLAGNTIYF.

The CDR3 region has the DNA TGCAGCGTCCAAGGGGGGACAGGGGACGCCCTAGGCGGCTACACCTTC. Amino acid sequence: CSVQGGTGDALGGYTF. The genes are TRBV29-1 and TRBJ1-2; TRBD1 matches at 10 bases. This CDR3 is 16 amino acids long. J was trimmed by 8 bases and V by 6 bases; bases with no gene match: 18. Per the germline V gene, CDR1 is SQVTM and CDR2 is ANQGSEA.

This clonotype was found many times. The chain is built from TRBV10-3 and TRBJ2-1, with D possibly TRBD2 on 6 matching bases. Germline V gene lookup returns CDR1 ENHRY and CDR2 SYGVKD. The CDR3 has 13 residues. The V end was cut by 4 bases, the J end by 2 bases, with 6 bases between. CDR3 coding DNA: TGTGCCATCAGTGCGGGAGCCTACAATGAGCAGTTCTTC. The encoded protein is CAISAGAYNEQFF.

J is TRBJ1-3 and V is TRBV29-1, with a tentative D call TRBD1 (5 bases). Between the trimmed V and J ends, which lost 4 bases and 0 bases, there was a span of 7 bases. CDR1 SQVTM and CDR2 ANQGSEA come from the germline V gene. This CDR3 contains 13 residues. The CDR3 region is CSVGTTSGNTIYF. CDR3 bases: TGCAGCGTTGGGACAACCTCTGGAAACACCATATATTTT.